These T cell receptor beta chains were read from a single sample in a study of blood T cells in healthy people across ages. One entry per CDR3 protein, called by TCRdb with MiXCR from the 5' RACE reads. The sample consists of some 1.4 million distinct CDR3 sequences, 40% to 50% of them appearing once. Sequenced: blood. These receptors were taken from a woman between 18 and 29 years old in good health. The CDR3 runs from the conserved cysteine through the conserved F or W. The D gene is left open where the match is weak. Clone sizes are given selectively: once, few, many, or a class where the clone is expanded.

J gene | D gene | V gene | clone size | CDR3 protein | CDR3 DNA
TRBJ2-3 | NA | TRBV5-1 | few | CASRPSNTDTQYF | TGCGCCAGCAGACCGTCGAACACAGATACGCAGTATTTT
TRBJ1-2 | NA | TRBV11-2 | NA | CASSRRQADALYYGYTF | TGTGCCAGCAGCCGGCGACAAGCAGATGCCCTTTACTATGGCTACACCTTC
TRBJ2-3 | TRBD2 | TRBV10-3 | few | CAISESSGGANTDTQYF | TGTGCCATCAGTGAATCCTCCGGGGGGGCCAACACAGATACGCAGTATTTT
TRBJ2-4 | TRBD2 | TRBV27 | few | CASSSTSGGAGGAKNIQYF | TGTGCCAGCAGTTCGACTAGCGGGGGAGCAGGGGGGGCAAAAAACATTCAGTACTTC
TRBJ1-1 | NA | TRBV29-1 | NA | CSDPGTTPFMNTEAFF | TGCAGCGACCCTGGGACAACTCCGTTCATGAACACTGAAGCTTTCTTT
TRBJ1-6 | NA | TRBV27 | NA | CASSLLSRDNSPLHF | TGTGCCAGCAGTTTGCTAAGTCGTGATAATTCACCCCTCCACTTT
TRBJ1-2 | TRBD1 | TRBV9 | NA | CASSPWTGAGYTF | TGTGCCAGCAGCCCCTGGACAGGGGCTGGCTACACCTTC
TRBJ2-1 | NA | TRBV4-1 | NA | CASSQAVGPYNEQFF | TGCGCCAGCAGCCAAGCAGTCGGCCCCTACAATGAGCAGTTCTTC
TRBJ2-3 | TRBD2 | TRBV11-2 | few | CASSLATALADTDTQYF | TGTGCCAGCAGCTTAGCAACCGCACTAGCGGACACAGATACGCAGTATTTT
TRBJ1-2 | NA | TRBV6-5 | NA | CASSYSGGEYGYTF | TGTGCCAGCAGTTACTCCGGCGGGGAATATGGCTACACCTTC
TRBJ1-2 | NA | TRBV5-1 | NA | CASSISQDIDGYTF | TGCGCCAGCAGCATCAGCCAGGACATCGATGGCTACACCTTC
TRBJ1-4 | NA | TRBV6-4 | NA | CASSDGKLFF | TGTGCCAGCAGTGACGGAAAACTGTTTTTT
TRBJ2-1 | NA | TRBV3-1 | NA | CASSQEGANEQFF | TGTGCCAGCAGCCAAGAAGGCGCCAATGAGCAGTTCTTC
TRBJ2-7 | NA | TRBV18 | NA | CASSPGPTYPTYEQYF | TGTGCCAGCTCACCGGGCCCGACCTATCCCACCTACGAGCAGTACTTC
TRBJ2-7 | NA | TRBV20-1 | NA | CSLPTVAHSYEQYF | TGCAGTCTACCGACGGTGGCGCACTCCTACGAGCAGTACTTC
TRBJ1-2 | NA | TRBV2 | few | CASSEGRYGYTF | TGTGCCAGCAGCGAGGGGCGGTATGGCTACACCTTC
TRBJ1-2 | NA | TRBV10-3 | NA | CATFTGSRLGYTF | TGTGCCACCTTTACAGGGTCTCGGCTTGGCTACACCTTC
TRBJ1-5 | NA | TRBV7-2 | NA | CASSTTGGNSNQPQHF | TGTGCCAGCAGCACAACCGGGGGAAATAGCAATCAGCCCCAGCATTTT
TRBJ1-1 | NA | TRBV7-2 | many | CASSVGYNTEAFF | TGTGCCAGCAGCGTAGGTTATAACACTGAAGCTTTCTTT
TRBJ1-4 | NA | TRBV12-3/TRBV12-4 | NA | CASNSYSNEKLFF | TGTGCCAGCAACAGTTACTCGAATGAAAAACTGTTTTTT
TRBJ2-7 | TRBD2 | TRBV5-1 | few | CASSRSSGGDPFYEQYF | TGCGCCAGCAGCCGGTCTAGCGGGGGGGACCCTTTCTACGAGCAGTACTTC
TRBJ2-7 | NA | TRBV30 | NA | CAWKPGLGLYEQYF | TGTGCCTGGAAACCAGGGTTGGGTCTCTACGAGCAGTACTTC
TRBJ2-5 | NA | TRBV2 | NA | CASRGDGWETQYF | TGTGCCAGCAGGGGCGACGGCTGGGAGACCCAGTACTTC
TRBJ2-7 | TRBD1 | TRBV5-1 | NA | CASSLGQGPLSYNEQYF | TGCGCCAGCAGCTTGGGACAGGGGCCGCTATCCTACAATGAGCAGTACTTC
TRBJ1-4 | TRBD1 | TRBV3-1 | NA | CASSQRTGATNEKLFF | TGTGCCAGCAGCCAACGGACAGGAGCAACTAATGAAAAACTGTTTTTT
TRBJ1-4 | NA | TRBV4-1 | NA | CASSQVTATNEKLFF | TGCGCCAGCAGCCAAGTAACAGCAACTAATGAAAAACTGTTTTTT
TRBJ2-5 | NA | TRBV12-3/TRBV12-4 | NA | CASSFPGPDGTQYF | TGTGCCAGCAGTTTTCCGGGACCGGACGGGACCCAGTACTTC
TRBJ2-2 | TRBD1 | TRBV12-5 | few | CASGTLSGTVRTGELFF | TGTGCTAGTGGTACTCTCTCCGGGACAGTAAGGACCGGGGAGCTGTTTTTT
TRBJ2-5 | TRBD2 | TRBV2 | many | CASSEVGLAGDKETQYF | TGTGCCAGCAGTGAAGTAGGACTAGCGGGGGACAAAGAGACCCAGTACTTC
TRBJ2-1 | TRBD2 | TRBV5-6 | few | CASSLGAGGPHNEQFF | TGTGCCAGCAGCTTGGGGGCGGGAGGGCCCCACAATGAGCAGTTCTTC
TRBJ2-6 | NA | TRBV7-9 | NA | CASSLMMGGSGANVLTF | TGTGCCAGCAGCTTAATGATGGGAGGCTCTGGGGCCAACGTCCTGACTTTC
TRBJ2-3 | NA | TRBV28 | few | CASMQGGFTDTQYF | TGTGCCAGCATGCAGGGCGGTTTCACAGATACGCAGTATTTT
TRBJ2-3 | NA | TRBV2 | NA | CAGTKGPDTQYF | TGTGCCGGAACAAAGGGACCAGATACGCAGTATTTT
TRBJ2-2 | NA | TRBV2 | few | CASIERDNSGELFF | TGTGCCAGCATCGAGAGGGACAACTCCGGGGAGCTGTTTTTT
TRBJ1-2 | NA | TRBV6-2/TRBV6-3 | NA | CASSTDWVYGYTF | TGTGCCAGCAGCACCGACTGGGTCTATGGCTACACCTTC
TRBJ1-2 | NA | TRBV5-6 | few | CASIRGGIYGYTF | TGTGCCAGCATCCGAGGCGGCATCTATGGCTACACCTTC
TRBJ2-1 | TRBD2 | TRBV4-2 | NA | CASTQTSGETQFF | TGTGCCAGCACCCAAACTAGCGGAGAGACCCAGTTCTTC
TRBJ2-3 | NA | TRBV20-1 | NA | CSAPQTGQPPSTDTQYF | TGCAGTGCTCCACAAACGGGACAACCACCCAGCACAGATACGCAGTATTTT
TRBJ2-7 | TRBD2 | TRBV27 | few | CASSPPTSFGDEQYF | TGTGCCAGCAGTCCCCCGACTAGCTTCGGAGACGAGCAGTACTTC
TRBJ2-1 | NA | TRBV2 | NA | CASSGEWVFSSYNEQFF | TGTGCCAGCAGTGGGGAGTGGGTTTTCAGCTCCTACAATGAGCAGTTCTTC
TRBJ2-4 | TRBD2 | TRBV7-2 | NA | CASSLVGTSGSRVISIQYF | TGTGCCAGCAGCTTAGTGGGGACTAGCGGGAGTAGGGTCATAAGCATTCAGTACTTC
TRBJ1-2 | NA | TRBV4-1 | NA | CASSQDRQPNYGYTF | TGCGCCAGCAGCCAAGATAGGCAGCCTAACTATGGCTACACCTTC
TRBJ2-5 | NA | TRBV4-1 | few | CASSPTVQLKKTQYF | TGCGCCAGCAGCCCGACCGTTCAACTCAAGAAAACCCAGTACTTC
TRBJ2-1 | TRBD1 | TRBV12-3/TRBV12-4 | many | CASSSTGGTYNEQFF | TGTGCCAGCAGTTCGACAGGGGGTACCTACAATGAGCAGTTCTTC
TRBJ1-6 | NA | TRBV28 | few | CASSLSLSPLHF | TGTGCCAGCAGTTTATCGCTTTCACCCCTCCACTTT
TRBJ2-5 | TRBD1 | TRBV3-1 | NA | CASSQLGTGGQETQYF | TGTGCCAGCAGCCAACTTGGGACAGGGGGGCAAGAGACCCAGTACTTC
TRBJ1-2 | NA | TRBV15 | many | CATSRDRLSSMGYTF | TGTGCCACCAGCAGAGATCGCCTCTCGTCTATGGGCTACACCTTC
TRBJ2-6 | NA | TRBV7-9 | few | CASSLQGGSGANVLTF | TGTGCCAGCAGCTTACAAGGGGGTAGTGGGGCCAACGTCCTGACTTTC
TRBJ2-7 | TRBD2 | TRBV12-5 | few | CASGFASGSSYEQYF | TGTGCTAGTGGTTTTGCTAGCGGGTCCTCCTACGAGCAGTACTTC
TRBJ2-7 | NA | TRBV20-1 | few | CSARKESSYEQYF | TGCAGTGCTAGGAAGGAGTCCTCCTACGAGCAGTACTTC
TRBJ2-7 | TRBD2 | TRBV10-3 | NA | CAISESTSARGHYNEQYF | TGTGCCATCAGTGAGTCGACTAGCGCCCGGGGCCATTACAATGAGCAGTACTTC
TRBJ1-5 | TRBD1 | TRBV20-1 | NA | CSAKDRGNQPQHF | TGCAGTGCTAAGGACAGGGGCAATCAGCCCCAGCATTTT
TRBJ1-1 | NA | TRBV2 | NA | CASSDENTEAFF | TGTGCCAGCAGTGACGAGAACACTGAAGCTTTCTTT
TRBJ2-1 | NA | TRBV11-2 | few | CASSIQDPYNEQFF | TGTGCCAGCAGCATCCAGGACCCATACAATGAGCAGTTCTTC
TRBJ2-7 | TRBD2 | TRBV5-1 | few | CASSGLAGVHEQYF | TGCGCCAGCAGCGGTTTAGCGGGAGTCCACGAGCAGTACTTC
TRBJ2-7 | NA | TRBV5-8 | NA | CASSYLTSYEQYF | TGTGCCAGCAGCTACCTTACGTCCTACGAGCAGTACTTC
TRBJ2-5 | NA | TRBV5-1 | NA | CASSLSRNNEQYF | TGCGCCAGCAGCTTGTCACGGAACAATGAGCAGTACTTC
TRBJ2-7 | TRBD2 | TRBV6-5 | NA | CASSYGLAGASSYEQYF | TGTGCCAGCAGTTATGGACTAGCGGGGGCTAGCTCCTACGAGCAGTACTTC